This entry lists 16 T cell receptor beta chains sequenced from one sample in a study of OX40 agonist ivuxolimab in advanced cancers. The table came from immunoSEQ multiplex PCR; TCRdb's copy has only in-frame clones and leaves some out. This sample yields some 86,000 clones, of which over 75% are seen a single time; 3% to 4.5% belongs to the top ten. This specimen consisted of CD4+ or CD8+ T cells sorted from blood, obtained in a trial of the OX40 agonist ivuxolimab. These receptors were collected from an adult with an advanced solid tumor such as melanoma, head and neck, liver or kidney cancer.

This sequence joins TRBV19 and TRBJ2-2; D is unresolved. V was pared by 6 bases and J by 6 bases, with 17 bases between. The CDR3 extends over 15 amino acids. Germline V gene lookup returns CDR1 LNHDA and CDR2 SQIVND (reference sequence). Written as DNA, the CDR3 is TGTGCCAGTAGCGTCTCGCCGGGTGCTGCCGGGGAGCTGTTTTTT. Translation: CASSVSPGAAGELFF.

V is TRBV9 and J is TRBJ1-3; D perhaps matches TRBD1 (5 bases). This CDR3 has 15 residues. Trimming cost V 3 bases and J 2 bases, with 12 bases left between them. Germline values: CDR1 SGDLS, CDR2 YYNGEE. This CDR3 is CASSDVGGTGNTIYF. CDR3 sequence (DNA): TGTGCCAGCAGCGACGTCGGGGGAACTGGAAACACCATATATTTT.

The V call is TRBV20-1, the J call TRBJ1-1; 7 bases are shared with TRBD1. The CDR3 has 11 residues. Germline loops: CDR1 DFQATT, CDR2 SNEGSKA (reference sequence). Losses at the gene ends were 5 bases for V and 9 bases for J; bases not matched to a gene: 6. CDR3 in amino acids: CSAQETGKAFF. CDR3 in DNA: TGCAGTGCTCAGGAGACAGGGAAAGCTTTCTTT.

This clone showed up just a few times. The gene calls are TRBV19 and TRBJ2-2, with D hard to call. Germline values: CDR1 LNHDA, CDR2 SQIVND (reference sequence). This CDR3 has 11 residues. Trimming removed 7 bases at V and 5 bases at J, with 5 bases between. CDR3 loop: CASTATGELFF. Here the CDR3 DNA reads TGTGCCAGTACCGCGACCGGGGAGCTGTTTTTT.

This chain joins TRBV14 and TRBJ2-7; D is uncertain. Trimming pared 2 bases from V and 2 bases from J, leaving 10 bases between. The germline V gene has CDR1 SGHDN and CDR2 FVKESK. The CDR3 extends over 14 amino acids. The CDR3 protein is CASSQYGETYEQYF. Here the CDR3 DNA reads TGTGCCAGCAGCCAATATGGAGAGACCTACGAGCAGTACTTC. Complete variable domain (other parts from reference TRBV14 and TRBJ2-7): EAGVTQFPSHSVIEKGQTVTLRCDPISGHDNLYWYRRVMGKEIKFLLHFVKESKQDESGMPNNRFLAERTGGTYSTLKVQPAELEDSGVYFCASSQYGETYEQYFGPGTRLTVT.

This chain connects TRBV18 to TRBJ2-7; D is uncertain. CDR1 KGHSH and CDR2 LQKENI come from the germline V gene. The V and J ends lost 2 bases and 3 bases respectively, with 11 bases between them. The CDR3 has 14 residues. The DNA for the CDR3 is TGTGCCAGCTCACCAACGGTAGACGTCTACGAGCAGTACTTC. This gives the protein CASSPTVDVYEQYF. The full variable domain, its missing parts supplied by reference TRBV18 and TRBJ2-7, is NAGVMQNPRHLVRRRGQEARLRCSPMKGHSHVYWYRQLPEEGLKFMVYLQKENIIDESGMPKERFSAEFPKEGPSILRIQQVVRGDSAAYFCASSPTVDVYEQYFGPGTRLTVT.

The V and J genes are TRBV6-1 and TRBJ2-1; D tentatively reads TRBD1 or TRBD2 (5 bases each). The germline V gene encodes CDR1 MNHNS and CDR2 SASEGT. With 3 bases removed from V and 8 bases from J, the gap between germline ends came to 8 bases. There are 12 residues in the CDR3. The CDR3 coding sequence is TGTGCCAGCAGTGATGAGGGGTATGAGCAGTTCTTC. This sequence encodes CASSDEGYEQFF.

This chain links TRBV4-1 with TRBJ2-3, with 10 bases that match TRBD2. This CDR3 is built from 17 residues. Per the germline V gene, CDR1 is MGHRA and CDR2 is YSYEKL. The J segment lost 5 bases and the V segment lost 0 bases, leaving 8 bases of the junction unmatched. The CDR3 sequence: CASSQDRTASGRDTQYF. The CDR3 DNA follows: TGCGCCAGCAGCCAAGATCGGACTGCTAGCGGGAGAGATACGCAGTATTTT.

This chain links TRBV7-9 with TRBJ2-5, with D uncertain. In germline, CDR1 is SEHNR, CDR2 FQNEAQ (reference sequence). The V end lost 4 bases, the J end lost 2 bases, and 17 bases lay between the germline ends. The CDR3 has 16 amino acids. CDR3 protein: CASSSLIFSVQETQYF. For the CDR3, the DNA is TGTGCCAGCAGCTCCCTAATATTCAGTGTGCAAGAGACCCAGTACTTC.

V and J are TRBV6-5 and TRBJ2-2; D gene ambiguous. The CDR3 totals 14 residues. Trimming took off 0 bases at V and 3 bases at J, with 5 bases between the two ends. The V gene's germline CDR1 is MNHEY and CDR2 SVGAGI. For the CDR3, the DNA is TGTGCCAGCAGTTACTCGATGCACACCGGGGAGCTGTTTTTT. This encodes CASSYSMHTGELFF.

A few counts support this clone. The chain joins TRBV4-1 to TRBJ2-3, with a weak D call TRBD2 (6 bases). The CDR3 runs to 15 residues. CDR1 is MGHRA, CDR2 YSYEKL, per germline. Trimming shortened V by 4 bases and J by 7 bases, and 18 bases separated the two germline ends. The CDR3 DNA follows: TGCGCCAGCAGCCGGACTATCCCCGGGTTGAATACGCAGTATTTT. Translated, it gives CASSRTIPGLNTQYF.

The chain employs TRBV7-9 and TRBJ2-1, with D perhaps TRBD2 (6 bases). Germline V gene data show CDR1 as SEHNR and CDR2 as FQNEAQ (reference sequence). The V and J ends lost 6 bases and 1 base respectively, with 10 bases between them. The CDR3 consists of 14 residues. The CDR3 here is CASRMGLSYNEQFF. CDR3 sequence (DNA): TGTGCCAGCAGGATGGGACTTTCCTACAATGAGCAGTTCTTC.

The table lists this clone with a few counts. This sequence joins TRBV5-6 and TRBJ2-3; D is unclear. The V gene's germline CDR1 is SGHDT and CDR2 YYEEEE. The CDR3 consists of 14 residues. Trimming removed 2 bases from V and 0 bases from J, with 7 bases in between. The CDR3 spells CASSFVRSTDTQYF. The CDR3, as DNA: TGTGCCAGCAGCTTTGTCAGGAGCACAGATACGCAGTATTTT. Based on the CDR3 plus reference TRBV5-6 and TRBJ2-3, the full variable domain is DAGVTQSPTHLIKTRGQQVTLRCSPKSGHDTVSWYQQALGQGPQFIFQYYEEEERQRGNFPDRFSGHQFPNYSSELNVNALLLGDSALYLCASSFVRSTDTQYFGPGTRLTVL.

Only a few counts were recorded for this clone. The DNA of the CDR3 is TGCGCCAGCAGCTTGGAACAGCCCTCTGGAAACACCATATATTTT. Its protein is CASSLEQPSGNTIYF. The V call is TRBV5-1, the J call TRBJ1-3; D uncertain. The V end lost 0 bases, the J end lost 0 bases, and 7 bases lay between the germline ends. Germline V gene data show CDR1 as SGHRS and CDR2 as YFSETQ. This CDR3 has 15 amino acids.

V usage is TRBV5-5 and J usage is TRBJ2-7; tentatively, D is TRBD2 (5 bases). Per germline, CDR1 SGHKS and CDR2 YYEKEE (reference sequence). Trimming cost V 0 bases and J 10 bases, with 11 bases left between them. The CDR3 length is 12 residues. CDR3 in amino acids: CASSLGGSYQYF. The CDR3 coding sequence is TGTGCCAGCAGCTTGGGAGGGTCGTATCAGTACTTC. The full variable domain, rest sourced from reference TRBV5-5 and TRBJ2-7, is DAGVTQSPTHLIKTRGQQVTLRCSPISGHKSVSWYQQVLGQGPQFIFQYYEKEERGRGNFPDRFSARQFPNYSSELNVNALLLGDSALYLCASSLGGSYQYFGPGTRLTVT.

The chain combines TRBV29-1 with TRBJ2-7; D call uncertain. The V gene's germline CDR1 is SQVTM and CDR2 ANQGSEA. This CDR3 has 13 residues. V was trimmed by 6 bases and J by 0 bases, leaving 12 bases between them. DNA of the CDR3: TGCAGCGTCCACCGGGTCAACTCCTACGAGCAGTACTTC. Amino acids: CSVHRVNSYEQYF.